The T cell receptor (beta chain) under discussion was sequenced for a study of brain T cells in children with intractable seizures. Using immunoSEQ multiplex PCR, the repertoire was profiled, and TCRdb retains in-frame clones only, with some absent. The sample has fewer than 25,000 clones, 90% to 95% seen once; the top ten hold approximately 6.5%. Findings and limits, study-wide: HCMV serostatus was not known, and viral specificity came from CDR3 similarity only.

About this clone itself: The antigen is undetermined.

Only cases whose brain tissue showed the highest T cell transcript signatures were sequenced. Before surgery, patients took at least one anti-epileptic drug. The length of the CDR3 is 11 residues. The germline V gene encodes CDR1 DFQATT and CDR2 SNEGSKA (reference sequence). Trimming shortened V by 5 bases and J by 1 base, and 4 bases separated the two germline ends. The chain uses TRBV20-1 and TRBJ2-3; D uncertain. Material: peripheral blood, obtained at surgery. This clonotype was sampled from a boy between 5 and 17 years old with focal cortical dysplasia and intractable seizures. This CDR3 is CSAGGTDTQYF. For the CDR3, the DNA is TGCAGTGCTGGAGGCACAGATACGCAGTATTTT.